The source of this TCR beta chain is a study of blood T cell repertoires in COVID-19 (dated by TCRdb to 2019 to 2021). For the study in its entirety: Collaborator samples came from the United States, Italy and Spain and covered acute and convalescent phases of COVID-19. The prospective study material was composed of cDNA or gDNA derived from T cells, B-cell-depleted T cells, or PBMCs. Subjects who had been exposed to COVID-19, were actively infected with it, or had recovered from it provided the deeply sampled blood TCRbeta repertoires that made up the dataset. The repertoires were released in a freely available public database intended as a resource for research on the immune response to SARS-CoV-2. The samples were drawn from two sources: the first 160 participants of the ongoing ImmuneRACE study, and 1,200 or so subjects contributed by 6 global collaborators. A de-identified subject ID, COVID-19 status, age in years and sex were almost always included in the sample metadata. Where available, HLA class I and class II types were taken from metadata supplied by the sample provider and were not determined by assay-based typing. Findings and caveats that apply to the study as a whole: The amount of clinical and demographic metadata varied by source and participant and was provided uncurated.

Reading from cysteine to phenylalanine, the CDR3 counts 15 amino acids. Of all the DNA, just the CDR3 is kept, 45 bases in frame from base 1. Relative to germline, V is missing 2 bases and J is missing 1 base, with 2 bases of the junction outside any gene match. Via the germline V gene, CDR1 is SGHTA and CDR2 FQGTGA. In regard to this clone: There is no known antigen for this receptor. The record has no base qualities; no much larger clone is one base away.

Collaborating institutions collected whole blood in K2EDTA tubes following their own protocols. Collaborator samples were shipped for TCRbeta analysis as frozen whole blood, isolated PBMCs, or DNA extracted from either sample type. The immunoSEQ Assay, a bias-controlled multiplex PCR, was used to amplify TCRbeta CDR3 regions from genomic DNA. On the authors' methods: Nucleated cell counts per sample were estimated from amplification of reference gene primers within the assay. To quantify the absolute abundance of each unique TCRbeta CDR3 rearrangement, sequence reads were collapsed and filtered. For each sample, productive Simpson clonality was calculated as the square root of Simpson's diversity index across productive rearrangements. In its TCRdb copy, this immuneACCESS table keeps in-frame sequences only and misses some clones. Where compared with another copy, unresolved V genes explain less than half of these, and the others have no known cause. V, J and clone size are those of that table, while D and trimming were read from the DNA. Counted in this sample were 90,000 to 110,000 clones; 80% of them appeared once. The ten largest clones capture about 4.5% of the sample.

The sequence is built from TRBV7-3 and TRBJ1-1, with 9 bases aligning to TRBD1. The sequenced sample consisted of peripheral blood. The sequence came from a human donor in a cohort sampled during active or convalescent COVID-19. The CDR3 region: CASSLLGQGNTEAFF. The DNA sequence is as follows: TGTGCCAGCAGCTTATTGGGACAGGGGAACACTGAAGCTTTCTTT.